The present T cell receptor beta chain was sequenced within a study of OX40 agonist ivuxolimab in advanced cancers. Study-level background: Patients in dose escalation had liver, melanoma, kidney or head and neck cancers. The eligibility criteria allowed prior anti-PD-1, anti-PD-L1 or anti-CTLA-4 therapy, and 30% to 45% had some. Study results and limitations: Partial responders at 0.1-3.0 mg/kg had among the lowest clonal expansion. It was also the case that some nonresponders had low normalized T-cell clonal expansion.

Assay: immunoSEQ multiplex PCR; the TCRdb copy retains only in-frame clones and omits some. The table has about 96,000 clones, about 90% seen once. The CDR3 covers 15 residues. The ends lost 6 bases at V and 5 bases at J; junction bases unmatched: 11. Germline V gene lookup returns CDR1 MNHEY and CDR2 SVGAGI. Concerning this clone itself: Its antigen is not known.

The sequencing used CD4+ or CD8+ T cells sorted from blood, collected in a trial of the OX40 agonist ivuxolimab. The V and J genes are TRBV6-5 and TRBJ1-2, with TRBD1 identical over 8 bases. The receptor was isolated from an adult with an advanced solid tumor such as melanoma, head and neck, liver or kidney cancer. CDR3: CASRGTGLPPYGYTF. The CDR3 DNA sequence: TGTGCCAGCAGGGGGACAGGTCTCCCACCTTATGGCTACACCTTC.